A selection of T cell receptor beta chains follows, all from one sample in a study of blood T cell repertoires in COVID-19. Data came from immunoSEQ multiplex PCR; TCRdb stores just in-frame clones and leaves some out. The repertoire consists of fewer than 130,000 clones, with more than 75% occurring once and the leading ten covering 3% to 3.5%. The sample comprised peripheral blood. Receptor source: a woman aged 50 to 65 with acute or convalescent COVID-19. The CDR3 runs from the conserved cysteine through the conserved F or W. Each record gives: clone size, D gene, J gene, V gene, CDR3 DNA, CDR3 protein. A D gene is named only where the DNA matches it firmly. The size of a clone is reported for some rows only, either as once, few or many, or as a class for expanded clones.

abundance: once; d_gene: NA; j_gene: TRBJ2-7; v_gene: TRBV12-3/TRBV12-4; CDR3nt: TGTGCCAGCAGTTTAAAGAGGGACACCGAGCAGTACTTC; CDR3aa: CASSLKRDTEQYF
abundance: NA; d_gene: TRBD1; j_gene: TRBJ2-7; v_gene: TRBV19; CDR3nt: TGTGCCAGTAGTATTCTCGGACAGGGCTCCTACGAGCAGTACTTC; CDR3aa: CASSILGQGSYEQYF
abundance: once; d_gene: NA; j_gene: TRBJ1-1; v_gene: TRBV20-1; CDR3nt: TGCAGTGCTAGTTTGAGGGGGAGGAACACTGAAGCTTTCTTT; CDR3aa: CSASLRGRNTEAFF
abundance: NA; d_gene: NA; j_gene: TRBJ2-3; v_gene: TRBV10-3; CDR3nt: TGTGCCATCAGGGTGGGGGCTAGCACAGATACGCAGTATTTT; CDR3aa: CAIRVGASTDTQYF
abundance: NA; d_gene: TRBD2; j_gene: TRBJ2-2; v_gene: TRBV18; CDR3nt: TGTGCCAGCCGTCCCGGGACTAGCGGGAGTTACACCGGGGAGCTGTTTTTT; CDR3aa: CASRPGTSGSYTGELFF
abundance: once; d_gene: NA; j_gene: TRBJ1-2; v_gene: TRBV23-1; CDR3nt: TGCGCCAGCAGGCTAGCGGGGGCTAAAGGCTACACCTTC; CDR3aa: CASRLAGAKGYTF
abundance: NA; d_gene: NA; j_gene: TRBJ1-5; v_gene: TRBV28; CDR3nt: TGTGCCAGCAGTCAAAATAATCAGCCCCAGCATTTT; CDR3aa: CASSQNNQPQHF
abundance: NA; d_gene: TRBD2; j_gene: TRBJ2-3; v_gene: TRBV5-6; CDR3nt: TGTGCCAGCAGCTACGGGACTAGACGGACTAGGTCCGGTCCAGATACGCAGTATTTT; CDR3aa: CASSYGTRRTRSGPDTQYF
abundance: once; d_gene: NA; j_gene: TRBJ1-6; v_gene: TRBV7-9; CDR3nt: TGTGCCAGCAGCCGGCAGGCGGGGGGTCTGCTTAATTCACCCCTCCACTTT; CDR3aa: CASSRQAGGLLNSPLHF
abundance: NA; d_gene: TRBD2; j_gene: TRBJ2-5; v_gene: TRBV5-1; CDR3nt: TGCGCCAGCAGCTTGGGCGGGACTAGCGGGAGAGAGACCCAGTACTTC; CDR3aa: CASSLGGTSGRETQYF
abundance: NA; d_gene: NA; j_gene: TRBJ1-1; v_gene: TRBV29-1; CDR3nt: TGCAGCGCTCAGGGCTTGAACACTGAAGCTTTCTTT; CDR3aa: CSAQGLNTEAFF
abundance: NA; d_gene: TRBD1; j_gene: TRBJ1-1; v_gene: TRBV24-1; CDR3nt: TGTGCCACCAGTGCCAGGGACAGGGGGGCTGTCACTGAAGCTTTCTTT; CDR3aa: CATSARDRGAVTEAFF
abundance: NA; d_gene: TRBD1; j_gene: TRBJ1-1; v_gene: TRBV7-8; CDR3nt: TGTGCCAGCAGCTTTTCCGGGACAGGGAACACTGAAGCTTTCTTT; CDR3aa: CASSFSGTGNTEAFF
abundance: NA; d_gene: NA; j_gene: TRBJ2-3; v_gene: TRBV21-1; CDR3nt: TGTGCCAGCAGCATACGGACTAGCGGGAGACCCACAGATACGCAGTATTTT; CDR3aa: CASSIRTSGRPTDTQYF
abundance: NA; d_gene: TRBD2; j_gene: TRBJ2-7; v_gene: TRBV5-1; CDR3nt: TGCGCCAGCAACCCCGGCGGGGGAAGCTCCTACGAGCAGTACTTC; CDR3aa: CASNPGGGSSYEQYF
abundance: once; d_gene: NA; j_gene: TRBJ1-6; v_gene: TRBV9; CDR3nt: TGTGCCAGCAGCGCCTCAGGGTGGACGGAATCACCCCTCCACTTT; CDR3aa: CASSASGWTESPLHF
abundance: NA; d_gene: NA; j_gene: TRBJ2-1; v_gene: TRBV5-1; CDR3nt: TGCGCCAGCAGCTTGGGGGACTGGCGCCCCTACAATGAGCAGTTCTTC; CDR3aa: CASSLGDWRPYNEQFF
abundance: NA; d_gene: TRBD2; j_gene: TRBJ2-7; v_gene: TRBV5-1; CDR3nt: TGCGCCAGCAGCCTGGCTAGCGGGAGAGGCTACGAGCAGTACTTC; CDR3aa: CASSLASGRGYEQYF
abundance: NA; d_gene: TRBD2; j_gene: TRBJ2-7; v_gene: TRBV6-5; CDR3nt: TGTGCCAGCTCAAAGCGGGAGGGCTCCTACGAGCAGTACTTC; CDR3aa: CASSKREGSYEQYF
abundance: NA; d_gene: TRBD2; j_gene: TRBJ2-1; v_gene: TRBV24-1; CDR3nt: TGTGCCACCAGTGGCGCCACTAGCGGGAAACACAATGAGCAGTTCTTC; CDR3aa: CATSGATSGKHNEQFF
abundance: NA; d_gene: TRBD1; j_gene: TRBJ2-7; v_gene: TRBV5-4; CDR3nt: TGTGCCAGCAGCTTGGGGGCGGGACAGGCCTACGAGCAGTACTTC; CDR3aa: CASSLGAGQAYEQYF
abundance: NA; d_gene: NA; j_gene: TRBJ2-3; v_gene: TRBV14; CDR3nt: TGTGCCAGCAGCCTAAACAGGGCTAGCACAGATACGCAGTATTTT; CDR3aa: CASSLNRASTDTQYF
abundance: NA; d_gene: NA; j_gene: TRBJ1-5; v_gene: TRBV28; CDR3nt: TGTGCCAGCGAAGGGGGAATACAGCCCCAGCATTTT; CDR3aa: CASEGGIQPQHF
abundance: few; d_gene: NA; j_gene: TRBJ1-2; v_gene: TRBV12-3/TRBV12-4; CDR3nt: TGTGCCAGCAGAAACACAGGGTTTTACACCTTC; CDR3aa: CASRNTGFYTF
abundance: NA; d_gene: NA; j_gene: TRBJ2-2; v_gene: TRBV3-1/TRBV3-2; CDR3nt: TGTGCCAGCAGCCACGGAGTGGGGGAGCTGTTTTTT; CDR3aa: CASSHGVGELFF
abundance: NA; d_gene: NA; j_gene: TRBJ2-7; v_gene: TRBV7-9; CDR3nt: TGTGCCAGCAGTACAGCTTCCTACGAGCAGTACTTC; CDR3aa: CASSTASYEQYF
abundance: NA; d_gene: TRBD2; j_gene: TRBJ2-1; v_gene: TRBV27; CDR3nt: TGTGCCAGCAGTAAAAGACTAGCGGGAGACAATGAGCAGTTCTTC; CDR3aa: CASSKRLAGDNEQFF
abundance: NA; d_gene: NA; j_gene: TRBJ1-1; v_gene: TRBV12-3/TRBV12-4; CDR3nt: TGTGCCAGCAGTAACAGGGAGAACACTGAAGCTTTCTTT; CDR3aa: CASSNRENTEAFF
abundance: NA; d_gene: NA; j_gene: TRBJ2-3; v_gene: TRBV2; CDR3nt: TGTGCCAGCAGTGAAGGGACTAGCACAGATACGCAGTATTTT; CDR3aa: CASSEGTSTDTQYF
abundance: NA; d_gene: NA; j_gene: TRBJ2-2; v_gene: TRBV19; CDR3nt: TGTGCCAGTAGTATGGGCAGGGCGAACACCGGGGAGCTGTTTTTT; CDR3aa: CASSMGRANTGELFF
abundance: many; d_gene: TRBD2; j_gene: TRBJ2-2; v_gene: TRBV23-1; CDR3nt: TGCGCCAGCAGTCGCTTAAGACTTACAGTAGCGGGGGGAACCGGGGAGCTGTTTTTT; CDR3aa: CASSRLRLTVAGGTGELFF
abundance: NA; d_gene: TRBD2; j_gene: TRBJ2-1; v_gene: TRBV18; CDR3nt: TGTGCCAGCTCACCAGTTGGTGGGAGGGCCGACAATGAGCAGTTCTTC; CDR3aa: CASSPVGGRADNEQFF
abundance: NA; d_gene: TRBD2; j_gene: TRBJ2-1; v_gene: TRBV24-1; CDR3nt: TGTGCCACCAGTGAATACGGAGGCGGGAGAGAGCAGTTCTTC; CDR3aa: CATSEYGGGREQFF
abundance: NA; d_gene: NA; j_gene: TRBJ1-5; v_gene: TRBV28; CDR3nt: TGTGCCAGCAGCCCCGGGTGGGGCAATCAGCCCCAGCATTTT; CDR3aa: CASSPGWGNQPQHF
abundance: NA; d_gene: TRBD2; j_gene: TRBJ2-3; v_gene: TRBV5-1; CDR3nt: TGCGCCAGCAGCTCCTTAGCGGGAGATGCAGATACGCAGTATTTT; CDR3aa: CASSSLAGDADTQYF
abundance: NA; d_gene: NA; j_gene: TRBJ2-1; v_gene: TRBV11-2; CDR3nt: TGTGCCAGCAGCTTAGTAGGGGTAGCGGTCTCCTACAATGAGCAGTTCTTC; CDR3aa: CASSLVGVAVSYNEQFF
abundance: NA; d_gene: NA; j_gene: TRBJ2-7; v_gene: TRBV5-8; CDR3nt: TGTGCCAGCAGCGGGACTTTAACCTACGAGCAGTACTTC; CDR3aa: CASSGTLTYEQYF
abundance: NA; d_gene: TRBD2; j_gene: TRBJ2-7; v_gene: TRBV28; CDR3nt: TGTGCCAGCAGTTCGTGGACTAGCGGGAGAGAGCAGTACTTC; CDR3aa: CASSSWTSGREQYF
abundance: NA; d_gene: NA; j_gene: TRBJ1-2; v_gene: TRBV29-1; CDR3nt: TGCAGCGTTGAGACAATAGGCCCGGGGAATGGCTACACCTTC; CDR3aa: CSVETIGPGNGYTF
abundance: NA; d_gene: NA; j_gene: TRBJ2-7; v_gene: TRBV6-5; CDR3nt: TGTGCCAGCCGGGCTCAGACAGCCCACGAGCAGTACTTC; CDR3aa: CASRAQTAHEQYF
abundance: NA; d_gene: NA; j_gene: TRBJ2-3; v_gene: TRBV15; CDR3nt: TGTGCCACCAGCAGATCCCGATTAGTTAGCACAGATACGCAGTATTTT; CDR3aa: CATSRSRLVSTDTQYF
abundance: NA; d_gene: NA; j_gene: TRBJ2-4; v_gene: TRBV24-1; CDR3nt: TGTGCCACCAGTGCAGGGGAGGGCAAAAACATTCAGTACTTC; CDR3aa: CATSAGEGKNIQYF
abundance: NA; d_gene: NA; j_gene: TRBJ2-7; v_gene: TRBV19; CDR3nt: TGTGCCAGTAGTATAACGGTCAATCGGTTCCGAAACTCCTACGAGCAGTACTTC; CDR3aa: CASSITVNRFRNSYEQYF
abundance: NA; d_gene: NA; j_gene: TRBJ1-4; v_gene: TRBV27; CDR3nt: TGTGCCAGCAGTTTAAAGAGGACTGGGGAAAAACTGTTTTTT; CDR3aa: CASSLKRTGEKLFF
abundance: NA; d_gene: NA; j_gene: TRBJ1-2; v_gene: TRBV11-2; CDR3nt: TGTGCCAGCAGCTTAAATGGGCCGGGAGTCGGCTACACCTTC; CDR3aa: CASSLNGPGVGYTF
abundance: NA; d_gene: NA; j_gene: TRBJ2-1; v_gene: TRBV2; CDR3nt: TGTGCCAGCAGACTCAGGGTTTCCCGCTCCTACAATGAGCAGTTCTTC; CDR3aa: CASRLRVSRSYNEQFF